This entry lists 6 T cell receptor beta chains sequenced from one sample in a study of cytomegalovirus exposure and HLA in healthy donors. PCR was performed using 60 Vbeta and 13 Jbeta primers. Measured with immunoSEQ multiplex PCR; TCRdb has only the in-frame clones, and not every one. In the table there are around 160,000 clones, nearly 80% of which are singletons. Sequencing was carried out using PBMCs. These receptors were obtained from a man in his forties or fifties in good health and CMV-seropositive.

The J gene is TRBJ1-2, the V gene TRBV28; the D gene is possibly TRBD1 (5 bases). The germline V gene encodes CDR1 MDHEN and CDR2 SYDVKM. This CDR3 is built from 15 residues. Trimming left V 5 bases short and J 0 bases short, with 13 bases between. CDR3 in DNA: TGTGCCAGCAGTGCCCCTGGGGGGGCTAACTATGGCTACACCTTC. This codes for CASSAPGGANYGYTF.

This clone was seen a handful of times. The chain has TRBV5-1 and TRBJ2-2; 9 positions agree with TRBD1. Germline lookup yields CDR1 SGHRS and CDR2 YFSETQ. The CDR3 is 15 residues long. Losses at the gene ends were 4 bases for V and 3 bases for J; bases not matched to a gene: 4. The CDR3 protein is CASSRDRVDTGELFF. CDR3 in DNA: TGCGCCAGCAGCAGGGACAGGGTTGACACCGGGGAGCTGTTTTTT. Full variable domain (outside the CDR3, taken from reference TRBV5-1 and TRBJ2-2): KAGVTQTPRYLIKTRGQQVTLSCSPISGHRSVSWYQQTPGQGLQFLFEYFSETQRNKGNFPGRFSGRQFSNSRSEMNVSTLELGDSALYLCASSRDRVDTGELFFGEGSRLTVL.

V is TRBV12-5 and J is TRBJ2-3, with TRBD2 matching over 7 bases. The germline gives CDR1 LGHNT, CDR2 FRNRAP. The CDR3 has 16 amino acids. V shed 7 bases and J 0 bases; nucleotides not matched to a gene: 10. The CDR3 nucleotides read TGTGCTAGTGCCCCTCCGGGGGGATTCAGCACAGATACGCAGTATTTT. It codes for CASAPPGGFSTDTQYF.

V and J are TRBV28 and TRBJ1-1; D is unclear. This CDR3 region has 15 residues. The germline V gene encodes CDR1 MDHEN and CDR2 SYDVKM. The V end was cut by 1 base, the J end by 4 bases, with 13 bases between. The CDR3 coding sequence is TGTGCCAGCAGTTTATCCAGAGATGGGCGCACTGAAGCTTTCTTT. Encoded protein: CASSLSRDGRTEAFF.

The chain couples TRBV7-9 to TRBJ1-1; 7 nucleotides line up with TRBD1. J lost 4 bases, V lost 2 bases, and 7 bases had no gene match. CDR3 size: 15 residues. The germline CDR1 and CDR2 sequences are SEHNR and FQNEAQ (reference sequence). CDR3 bases: TGTGCCAGCAGCTTACCAGGGGGGCCGGGCACTGAAGCTTTCTTT. Translation gives CASSLPGGPGTEAFF.

This clone was detected only a few times. This rearrangement joins TRBV28 to TRBJ1-2, with TRBD1 matching over 7 bases. This CDR3 region has 16 residues. With 2 bases clipped from V and 4 bases from J, the junction kept 10 bases outside the gene matches. CDR1 is MDHEN and CDR2 is SYDVKM in the germline V gene. The CDR3 coding sequence is TGTGCCAGCAGTTTAGATACCGGGACAGATCCCTATGGCTACACCTTC. Its protein is CASSLDTGTDPYGYTF.